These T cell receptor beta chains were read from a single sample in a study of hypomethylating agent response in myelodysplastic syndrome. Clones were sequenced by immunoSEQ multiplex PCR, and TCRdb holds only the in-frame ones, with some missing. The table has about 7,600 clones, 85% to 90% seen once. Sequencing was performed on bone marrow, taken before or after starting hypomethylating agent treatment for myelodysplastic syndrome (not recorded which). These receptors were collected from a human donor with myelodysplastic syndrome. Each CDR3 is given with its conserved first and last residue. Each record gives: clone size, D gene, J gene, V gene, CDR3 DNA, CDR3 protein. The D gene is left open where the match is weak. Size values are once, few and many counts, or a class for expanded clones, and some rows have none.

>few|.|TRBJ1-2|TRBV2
TGTGCCAGCAGTGCTTTTGGGCAGGGTGGGGATGGCTACACCTTC
CASSAFGQGGDGYTF
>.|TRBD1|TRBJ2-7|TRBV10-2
TGCGCCAGCCTCCCCGACAGGGGGCAATCCTACGAGCAGTACTTC
CASLPDRGQSYEQYF
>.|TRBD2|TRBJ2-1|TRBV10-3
TGTGCCATCAGTGAGTGGGTGGCTAGCGGGGGGGCGGCTGAGCAGTTCTTC
CAISEWVASGGAAEQFF
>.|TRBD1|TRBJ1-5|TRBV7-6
TGTGCCAGCAGCTATAAGACAGGGAGGGATCAGCCCCAGCATTTT
CASSYKTGRDQPQHF
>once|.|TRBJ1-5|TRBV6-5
TGTGCCAGCAGATTCCGGGACAAGCAAAATCAGCCCCAGCATTTT
CASRFRDKQNQPQHF
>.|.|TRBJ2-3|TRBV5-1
TGCGCCAGCACCGCCCGGGGGGCCGGCACAGATACGCAGTATTTT
CASTARGAGTDTQYF
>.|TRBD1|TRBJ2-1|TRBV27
TGTGCCAGCAGTTTTTCGGGACAGGGTGAAGGTGAGCAGTTCTTC
CASSFSGQGEGEQFF
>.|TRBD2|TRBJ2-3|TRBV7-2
TGTGCCAGCAGCCCACGTCAGCTAGCGGGGGCAGATACGCAGTATTTT
CASSPRQLAGADTQYF
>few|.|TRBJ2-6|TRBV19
TGTGCCAGTGCCACGAGGTCTGGGGCCAACGTCCTGACTTTC
CASATRSGANVLTF
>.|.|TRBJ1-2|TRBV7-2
TGTGCCAGCAGCTTAGATGGGAGGGGGTATGGTAGTGGCTACACCTTC
CASSLDGRGYGSGYTF
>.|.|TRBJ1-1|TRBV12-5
TGTGCTAGTGGCACGGCACAGGGTTCGAACACTGAAGCTTTCTTT
CASGTAQGSNTEAFF
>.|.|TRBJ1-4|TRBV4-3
TGCGCCAGCAGCCAAAGGAGGGCTTCTAATGAAAAACTGTTTTTT
CASSQRRASNEKLFF
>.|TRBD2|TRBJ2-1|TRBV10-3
TGTGCCATCAGTGATCCACGCCCTAGCGGGGGGGCCTATGAGCAGTTCTTC
CAISDPRPSGGAYEQFF
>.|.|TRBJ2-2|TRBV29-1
TGCAGCGTGGAGGTTCGGGGCGGACCAAGGACCGGGGAGCTGTTTTTT
CSVEVRGGPRTGELFF
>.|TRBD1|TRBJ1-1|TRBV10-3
TGTGCCATCAGTGCGAACAGGGGTCTTGCCTCGACTGAAGCTTTCTTT
CAISANRGLASTEAFF
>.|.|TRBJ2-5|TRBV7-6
TGTGCCAGCAGCTTAGCGGGTCGGGTGAGGGAGACCCAGTACTTC
CASSLAGRVRETQYF
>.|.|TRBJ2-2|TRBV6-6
TGTGCCAGCAGACGGCGGGACGACACCGGGGAGCTGTTTTTT
CASRRRDDTGELFF
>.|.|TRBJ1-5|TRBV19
TGTGCCAGTATTTCCTCCTCCGGGGCGATTCAGCCCCAGCATTTT
CASISSSGAIQPQHF
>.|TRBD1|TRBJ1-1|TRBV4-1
TGCGCCAGCAGCCAAGAAGAGGGGGCTGTCAACACTGAAGCTTTCTTT
CASSQEEGAVNTEAFF
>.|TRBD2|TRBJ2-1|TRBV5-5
TGTGCCAGCAGCTCCGGACTAGCGGGGGGGCTAAACTACAATGAGCAGTTCTTC
CASSSGLAGGLNYNEQFF
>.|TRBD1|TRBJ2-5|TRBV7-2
TGTGCCAGCAGGGAGGCAGGGGGCCTCGAGACCCAGTACTTC
CASREAGGLETQYF
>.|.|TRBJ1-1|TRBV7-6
TGTGCCAGCAGCCTCGGACTCAAGGTCACTGAAGCTTTCTTT
CASSLGLKVTEAFF
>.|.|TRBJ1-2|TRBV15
TGTGCCACCAGCAGAGCGCGGACAGTCAACTATGGCTACACCTTC
CATSRARTVNYGYTF
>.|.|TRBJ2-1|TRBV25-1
TGTGCCAGGGGTGTGTGGGAGCAGTTCTTC
CARGVWEQFF
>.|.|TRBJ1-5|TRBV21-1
TGTGCCAGCAGCAAAAGAAGGCAAAAAAGCAATCAGCCCCAGCATTTT
CASSKRRQKSNQPQHF
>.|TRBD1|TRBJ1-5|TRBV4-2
TGTGCCAGCAGCCAAGGCCGACAGGGATTCAGCAATCAGCCCCAGCATTTT
CASSQGRQGFSNQPQHF